This T cell receptor beta chain was recovered during a study of CD8+CD57+ T cells in acquired aplastic anemia. Overall study results and limits: Patients were compared with controls for CD8+ Simpson's diversity, and no significant difference emerged.

Profiling that covered TCR beta VDJ and CDR3 relied on genomic DNA as its template. Each CDR3 protein gets one entry after TCRdb re-called the reads with MiXCR. The sample has under 200,000 distinct CDR3 sequences; about 64% are singletons. The sample holds many counts of this clonotype. The antigen remains undetermined. CDR1 and CDR2 (germline): SGHTA, FQGNSA. The CDR3 consists of 15 residues. Trimming took 6 bases from V and 2 from J, leaving 15 bases between them. The sample consisted of sorted CD4+, CD8+, or CD8+CD57+ T cells (not recorded which) from PBMCs. This clonotype was obtained from a human donor with severe aplastic anemia or a healthy control (not recorded which). The chain employs TRBV7-2 and TRBJ2-3; tentatively, D is TRBD1 (6 bases). The CDR3 loop reads CASRATGFNTDTQYF. In nucleotides, the CDR3 is TGTGCCAGCAGGGCGACAGGATTTAACACAGATACGCAGTATTTT.